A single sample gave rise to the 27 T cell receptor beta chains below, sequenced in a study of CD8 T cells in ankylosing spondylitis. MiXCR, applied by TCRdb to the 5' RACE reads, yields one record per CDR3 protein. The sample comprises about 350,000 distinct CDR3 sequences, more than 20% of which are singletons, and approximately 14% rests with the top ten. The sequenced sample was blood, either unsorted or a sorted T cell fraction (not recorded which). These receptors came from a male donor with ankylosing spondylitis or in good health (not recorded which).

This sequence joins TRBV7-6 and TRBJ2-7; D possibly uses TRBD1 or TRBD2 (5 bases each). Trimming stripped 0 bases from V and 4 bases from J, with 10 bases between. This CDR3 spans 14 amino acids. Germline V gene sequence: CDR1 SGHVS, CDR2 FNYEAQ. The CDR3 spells CASSLAGPRYEQYF. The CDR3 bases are TGTGCCAGCAGCTTAGCGGGACCCCGTTACGAGCAGTACTTC. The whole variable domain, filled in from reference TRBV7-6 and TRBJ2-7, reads GAGVSQSPRYKVTKRGQDVALRCDPISGHVSLYWYRQALGQGPEFLTYFNYEAQQDKSGLPNDRFSAERPEGSISTLTIQRTEQRDSAMYRCASSLAGPRYEQYFGPGTRLTVT.

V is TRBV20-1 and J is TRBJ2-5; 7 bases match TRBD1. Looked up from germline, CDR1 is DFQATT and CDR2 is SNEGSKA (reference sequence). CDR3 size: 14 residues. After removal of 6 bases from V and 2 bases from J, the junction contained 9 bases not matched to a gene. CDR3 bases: TGCAGTGCCACCGACAGGGCCACACAAGAGACCCAGTACTTC. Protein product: CSATDRATQETQYF.

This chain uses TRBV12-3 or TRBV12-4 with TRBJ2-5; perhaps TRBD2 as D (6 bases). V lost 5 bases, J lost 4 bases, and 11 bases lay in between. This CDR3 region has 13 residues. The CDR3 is CASSQLARETQYF. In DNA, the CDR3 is TGTGCCAGCAGTCAACTAGCTAGAGAGACCCAGTACTTC.

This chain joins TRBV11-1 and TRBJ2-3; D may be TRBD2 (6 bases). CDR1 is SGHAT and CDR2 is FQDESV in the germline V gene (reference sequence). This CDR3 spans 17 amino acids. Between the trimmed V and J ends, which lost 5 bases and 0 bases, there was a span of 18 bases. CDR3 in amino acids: CASSQTGGVASTDTQYF. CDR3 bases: TGTGCCAGCAGCCAAACTGGCGGGGTCGCTAGCACAGATACGCAGTATTTT.

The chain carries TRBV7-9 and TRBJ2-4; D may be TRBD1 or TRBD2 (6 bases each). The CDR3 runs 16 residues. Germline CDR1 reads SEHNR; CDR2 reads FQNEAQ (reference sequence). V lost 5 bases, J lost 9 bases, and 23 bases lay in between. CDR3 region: CASSPGVGGVVVIQYF. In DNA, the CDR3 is TGTGCCAGCAGCCCAGGGGTTGGCGGGGTAGTGGTCATTCAGTACTTC. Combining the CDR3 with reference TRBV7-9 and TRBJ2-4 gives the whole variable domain DTGVSQNPRHKITKRGQNVTFRCDPISEHNRLYWYRQTLGQGPEFLTYFQNEAQLEKSRLLSDRFSAERPKGSFSTLEIQRTEQGDSAMYLCASSPGVGGVVVIQYFGAGTRLSVL.

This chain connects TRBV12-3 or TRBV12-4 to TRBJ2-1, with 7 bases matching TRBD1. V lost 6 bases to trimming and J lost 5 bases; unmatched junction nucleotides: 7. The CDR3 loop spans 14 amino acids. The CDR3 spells CASSLNTGDNEQFF. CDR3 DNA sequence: TGTGCCAGCAGCTTAAATACAGGGGACAATGAGCAGTTCTTC.

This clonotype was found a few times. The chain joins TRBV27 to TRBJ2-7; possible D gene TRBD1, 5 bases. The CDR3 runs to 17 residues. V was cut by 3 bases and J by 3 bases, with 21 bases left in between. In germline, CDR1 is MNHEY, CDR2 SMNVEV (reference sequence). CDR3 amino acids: CASSLRQGALLGYEQYF. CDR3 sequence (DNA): TGTGCCAGCAGTTTGCGGCAGGGCGCGCTTCTGGGCTACGAGCAGTACTTC.

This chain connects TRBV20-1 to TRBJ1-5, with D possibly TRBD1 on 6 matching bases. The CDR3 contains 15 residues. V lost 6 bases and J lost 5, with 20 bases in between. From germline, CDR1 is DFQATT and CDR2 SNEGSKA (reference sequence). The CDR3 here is CSATLTGTKHQPQHF. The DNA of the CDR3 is TGCAGTGCCACCTTAACCGGGACAAAGCATCAGCCCCAGCATTTT.

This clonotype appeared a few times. This CDR3 reads CASTLNGGGELFF. In nucleotides, the CDR3 is TGTGCCAGCACCCTTAATGGCGGCGGGGAGCTGTTTTTT. The J gene is TRBJ2-2, the V gene TRBV6-6; D not certain. CDR1 and CDR2 from the germline V gene are MNHNY and SVGAGI (reference sequence). V lost 7 bases and J lost 7, with 13 bases in between. The CDR3 contains 13 residues.

The CDR3 DNA reads as TGCGCCAGCAGCCAAGCCGACTGGTCTAATTCCTACGAGCAGTACTTC. This codes for CASSQADWSNSYEQYF. The chain is built from TRBV4-1 and TRBJ2-7; D gene unclear. Germline values: CDR1 MGHRA, CDR2 YSYEKL. Deletions cut 1 base from V and 1 base from J, with 14 bases between. This CDR3 contains 16 residues.

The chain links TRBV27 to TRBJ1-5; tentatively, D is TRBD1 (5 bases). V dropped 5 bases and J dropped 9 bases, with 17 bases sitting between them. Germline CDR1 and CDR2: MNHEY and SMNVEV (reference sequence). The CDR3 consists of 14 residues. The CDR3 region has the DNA TGTGCCAGCAGTCCTGGGGGAGGGCATACGCCCCAGCATTTT. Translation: CASSPGGGHTPQHF.

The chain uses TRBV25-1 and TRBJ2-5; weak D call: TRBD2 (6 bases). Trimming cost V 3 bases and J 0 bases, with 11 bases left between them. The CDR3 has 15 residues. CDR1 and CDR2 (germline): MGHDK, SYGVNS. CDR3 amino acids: CASSEIAEYQETQYF. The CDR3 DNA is TGTGCCAGCAGTGAGATAGCGGAATACCAAGAGACCCAGTACTTC.

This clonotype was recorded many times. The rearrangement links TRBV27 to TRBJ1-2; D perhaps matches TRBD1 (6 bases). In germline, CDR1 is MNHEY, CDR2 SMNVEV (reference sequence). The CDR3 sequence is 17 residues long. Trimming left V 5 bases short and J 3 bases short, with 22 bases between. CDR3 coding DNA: TGTGCCAGCAGTCCGTCATTGGGGGGGCAGGGGTACTATGGCTACACCTTC. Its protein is CASSPSLGGQGYYGYTF.

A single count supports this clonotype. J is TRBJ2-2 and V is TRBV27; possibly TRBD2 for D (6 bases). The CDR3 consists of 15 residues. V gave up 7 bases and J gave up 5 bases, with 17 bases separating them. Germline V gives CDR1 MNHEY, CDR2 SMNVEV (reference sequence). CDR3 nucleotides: TGTGCCAGCAAAGACTTAATACGGGGGACCGGGGAGCTGTTTTTT. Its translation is CASKDLIRGTGELFF.

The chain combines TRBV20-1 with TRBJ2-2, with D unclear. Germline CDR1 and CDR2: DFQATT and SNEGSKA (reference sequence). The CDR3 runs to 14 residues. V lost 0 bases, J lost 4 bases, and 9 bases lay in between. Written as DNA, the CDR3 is TGCAGTGCTAGAGATGACCGTACCACCGGGGAGCTGTTTTTT. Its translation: CSARDDRTTGELFF.

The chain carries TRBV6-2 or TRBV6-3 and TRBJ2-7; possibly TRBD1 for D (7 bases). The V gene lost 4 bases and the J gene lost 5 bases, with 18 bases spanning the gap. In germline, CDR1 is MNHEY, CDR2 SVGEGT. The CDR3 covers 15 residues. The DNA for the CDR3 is TGTGCCAGCAGTTCCCTGCAGGGGGGATATCACGAGCAGTACTTC. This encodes CASSSLQGGYHEQYF.

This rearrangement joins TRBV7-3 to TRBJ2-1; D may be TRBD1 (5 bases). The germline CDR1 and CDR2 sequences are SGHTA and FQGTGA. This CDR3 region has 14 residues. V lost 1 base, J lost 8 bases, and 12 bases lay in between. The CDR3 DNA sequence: TGTGCCAGCAGCTTAAGCAGGGCCGTGGATGAGCAGTTCTTC. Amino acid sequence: CASSLSRAVDEQFF.

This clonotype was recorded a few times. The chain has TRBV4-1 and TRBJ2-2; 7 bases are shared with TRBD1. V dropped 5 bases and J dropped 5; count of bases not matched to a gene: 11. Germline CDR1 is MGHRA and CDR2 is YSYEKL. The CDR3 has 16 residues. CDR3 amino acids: CASSYQQGPGTGELFF. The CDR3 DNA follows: TGCGCCAGCAGCTATCAACAGGGGCCGGGGACCGGGGAGCTGTTTTTT.

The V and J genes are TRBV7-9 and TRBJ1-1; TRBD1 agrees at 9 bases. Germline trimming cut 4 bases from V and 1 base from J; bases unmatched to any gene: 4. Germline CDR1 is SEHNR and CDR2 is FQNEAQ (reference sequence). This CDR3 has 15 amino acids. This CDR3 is CASSYGTGWNTEAFF. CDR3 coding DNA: TGTGCCAGCAGCTATGGGACAGGGTGGAACACTGAAGCTTTCTTT. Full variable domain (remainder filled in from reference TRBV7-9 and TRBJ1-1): DTGVSQNPRHKITKRGQNVTFRCDPISEHNRLYWYRQTLGQGPEFLTYFQNEAQLEKSRLLSDRFSAERPKGSFSTLEIQRTEQGDSAMYLCASSYGTGWNTEAFFGQGTRLTVV.

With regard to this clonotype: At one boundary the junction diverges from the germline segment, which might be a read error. CDR3 in amino acids: CASSLWDTRLTYGHTF. The DNA for the CDR3 is TGTGCCAGCAGCCTGTGGGACACCAGGTTAACCTATGGCCACACCTTC. The genes are TRBV7-2 and TRBJ1-2, with a possible D match to TRBD1 (6 bases). The CDR3 consists of 16 residues. Germline assignment: CDR1 SGHTA and CDR2 FQGNSA.

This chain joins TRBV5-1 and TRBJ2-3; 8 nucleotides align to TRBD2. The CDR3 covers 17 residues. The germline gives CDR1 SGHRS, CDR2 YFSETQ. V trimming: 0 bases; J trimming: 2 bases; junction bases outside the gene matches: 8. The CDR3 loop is CASSLVWRGDHTDTQYF. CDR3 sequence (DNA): TGCGCCAGCAGCTTGGTCTGGCGGGGGGACCACACAGATACGCAGTATTTT.

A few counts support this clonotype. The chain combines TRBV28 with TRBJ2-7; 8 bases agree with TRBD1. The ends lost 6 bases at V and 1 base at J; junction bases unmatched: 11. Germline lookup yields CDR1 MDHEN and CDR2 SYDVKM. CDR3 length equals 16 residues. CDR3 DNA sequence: TGTGCCAGCAGCCAACTTGGCAGGGGGCTTTCCTACGAGCAGTACTTC. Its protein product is CASSQLGRGLSYEQYF.

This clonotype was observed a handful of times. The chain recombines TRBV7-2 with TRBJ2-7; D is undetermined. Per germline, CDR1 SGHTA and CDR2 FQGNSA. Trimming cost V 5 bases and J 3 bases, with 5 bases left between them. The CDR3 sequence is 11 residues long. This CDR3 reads CASSTIYEQYF. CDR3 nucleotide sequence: TGTGCCAGCAGCACCATCTACGAGCAGTACTTC.

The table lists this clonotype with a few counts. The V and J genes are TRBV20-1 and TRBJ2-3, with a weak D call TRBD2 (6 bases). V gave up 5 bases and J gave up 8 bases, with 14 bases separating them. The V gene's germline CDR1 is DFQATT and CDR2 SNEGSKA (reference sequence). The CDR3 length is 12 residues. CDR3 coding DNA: TGCAGTGCTTCCACGACTAGTGTTACGCAGTATTTT. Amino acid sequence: CSASTTSVTQYF.

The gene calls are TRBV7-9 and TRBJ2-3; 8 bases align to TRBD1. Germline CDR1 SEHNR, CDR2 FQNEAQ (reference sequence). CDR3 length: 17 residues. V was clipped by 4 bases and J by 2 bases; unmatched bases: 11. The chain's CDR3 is CASSSPGDRLPTDTQYF. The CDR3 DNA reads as TGTGCCAGCAGCTCCCCCGGGGACAGGCTACCCACAGATACGCAGTATTTT.

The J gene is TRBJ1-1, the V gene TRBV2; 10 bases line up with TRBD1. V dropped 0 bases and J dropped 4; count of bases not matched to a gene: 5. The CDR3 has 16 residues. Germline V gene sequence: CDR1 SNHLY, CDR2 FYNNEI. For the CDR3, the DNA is TGTGCCAGCAGTGAAGCGGGACAGGGGTTATTCACTGAAGCTTTCTTT. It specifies CASSEAGQGLFTEAFF.

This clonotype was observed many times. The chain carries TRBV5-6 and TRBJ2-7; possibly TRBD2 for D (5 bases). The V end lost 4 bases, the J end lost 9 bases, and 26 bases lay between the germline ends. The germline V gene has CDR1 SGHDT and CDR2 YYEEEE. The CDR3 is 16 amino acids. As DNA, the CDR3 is TGTGCCAGCAGCCTCCCGGGTTCGCAGTGGCCGGAGGTGCAGTACTTC. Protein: CASSLPGSQWPEVQYF.